This TCR beta chain was sequenced for a study of blood T cell repertoires in COVID-19. As for the study in general: Whether acute or convalescent, the COVID-19 samples came from the United States, Italy and Spain. PBMCs, B-cell-depleted T cells, or T cells provided the cDNA or gDNA that made up the material.

CDR1 and CDR2 from the germline V gene are MGHRA and YSYEKL. The length of the CDR3 is 19 residues. V lost 0 bases, J lost 4 bases, and 12 bases stayed unmatched. How the authors handled the data: It was from reference gene primer amplification that nucleated cell counts were estimated. Some clones are missing from TCRdb's copy, which holds only in-frame ones; the method was immunoSEQ multiplex PCR. V, J and clone size reflect that table, while D and trimming were determined from the DNA. The table shows 200,000 to 300,000 clones, with approximately 81% occurring only once. Sequenced input: peripheral blood. This sequence joins TRBV4-1 and TRBJ2-4; 10 bases align to TRBD1. The TCR sequence derives from a man in his 60s with acute or convalescent COVID-19. The CDR3, as DNA: TGCGCCAGCAGCCAAGACCCCCGGGATGACAGGGGGCGGAAAAACATTCAGTACTTC. Translating it yields CASSQDPRDDRGRKNIQYF.